The entry below gives a single T cell receptor (beta chain) sequence along with its context. This sample stems from a study of cytomegalovirus exposure and HLA in healthy donors. The germline CDR1 and CDR2 sequences are MDHEN and SYDVKM. J was trimmed by 1 base and V by 7 bases; bases with no gene match: 12. This CDR3 spans 17 amino acids. 13 Jbeta primers and 60 Vbeta primers were used for the PCR. Clones were sequenced by immunoSEQ multiplex PCR, and TCRdb holds only the in-frame ones, with some missing. The table has 150,000 to 200,000 clones, 75% to 85% seen once. Sequencing input: PBMCs. This TCR was recovered from a woman aged 25 to 45 in good health and CMV-seropositive. The chain employs TRBV28 and TRBJ2-2; TRBD1 agrees at 7 bases. The CDR3 spells CASMGTDNDRNTGELFF. DNA of the CDR3: TGTGCCAGCATGGGGACAGACAACGACCGGAACACCGGGGAGCTGTTTTTT.